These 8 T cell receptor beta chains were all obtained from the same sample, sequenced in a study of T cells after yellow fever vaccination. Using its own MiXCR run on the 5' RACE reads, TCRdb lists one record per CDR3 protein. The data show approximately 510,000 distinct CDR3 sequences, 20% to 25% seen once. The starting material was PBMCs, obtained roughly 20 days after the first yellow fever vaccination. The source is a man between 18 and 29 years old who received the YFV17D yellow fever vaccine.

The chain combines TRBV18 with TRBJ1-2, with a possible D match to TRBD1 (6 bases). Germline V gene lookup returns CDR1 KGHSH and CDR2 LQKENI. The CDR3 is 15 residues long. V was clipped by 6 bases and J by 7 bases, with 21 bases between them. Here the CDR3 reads CASSYQASGGSGYTF. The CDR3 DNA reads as TGTGCCAGCTCGTACCAAGCTTCCGGGGGCTCTGGCTACACCTTC.

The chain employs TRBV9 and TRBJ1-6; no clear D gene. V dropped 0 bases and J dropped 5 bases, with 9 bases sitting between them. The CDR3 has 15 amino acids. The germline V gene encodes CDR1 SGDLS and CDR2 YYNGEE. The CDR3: CASSVAAGHNSPLHF. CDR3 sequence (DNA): TGTGCCAGCAGCGTAGCTGCAGGCCATAATTCACCCCTCCACTTT.

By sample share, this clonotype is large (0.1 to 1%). CDR3 residues: CASSTDVQGEQYV. The CDR3 DNA follows: TGTGCCAGCAGTACGGACGTACAGGGCGAGCAGTACGTC. The rearrangement joins TRBV14 to TRBJ2-7; D is perhaps TRBD1 (6 bases). This CDR3 spans 13 amino acids. Germline loops: CDR1 SGHDN, CDR2 FVKESK. V was clipped by 6 bases and J by 6 bases, with 15 bases between them.

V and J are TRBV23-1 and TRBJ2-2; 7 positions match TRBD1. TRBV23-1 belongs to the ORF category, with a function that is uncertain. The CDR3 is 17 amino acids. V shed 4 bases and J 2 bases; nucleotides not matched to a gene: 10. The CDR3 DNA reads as TGCGCCAGCAGTCCATCCGGGACAGAAAGAAACACCGGGGAGCTGTTTTTT. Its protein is CASSPSGTERNTGELFF.

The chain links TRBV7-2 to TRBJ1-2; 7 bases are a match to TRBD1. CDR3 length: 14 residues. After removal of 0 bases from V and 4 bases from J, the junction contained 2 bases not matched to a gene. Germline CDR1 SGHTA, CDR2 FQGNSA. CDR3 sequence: CASSLARDSYGYTF. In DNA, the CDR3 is TGTGCCAGCAGCTTAGCCCGGGACAGCTATGGCTACACCTTC.

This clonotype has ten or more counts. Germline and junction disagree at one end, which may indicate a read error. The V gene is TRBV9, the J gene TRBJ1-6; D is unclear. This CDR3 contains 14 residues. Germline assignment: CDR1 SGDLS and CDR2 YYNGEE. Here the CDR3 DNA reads TGTGCCAGCAGCGTACAAGGGTATAACTCACCCCTCCACTTT. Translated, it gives CASSVQGYNSPLHF.

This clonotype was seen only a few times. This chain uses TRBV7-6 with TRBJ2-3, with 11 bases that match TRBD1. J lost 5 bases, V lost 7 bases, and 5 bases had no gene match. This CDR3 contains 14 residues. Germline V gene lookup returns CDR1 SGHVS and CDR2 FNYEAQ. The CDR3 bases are TGTGCCAGCAAATCCGGGACAGGGGGAGATACGCAGTATTTT. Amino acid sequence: CASKSGTGGDTQYF.

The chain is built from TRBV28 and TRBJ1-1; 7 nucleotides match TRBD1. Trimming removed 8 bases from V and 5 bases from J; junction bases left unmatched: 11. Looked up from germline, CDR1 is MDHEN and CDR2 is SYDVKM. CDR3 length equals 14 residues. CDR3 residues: CASRSPGGVTEAFF. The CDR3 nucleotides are TGTGCCAGCCGGTCTCCAGGGGGAGTGACTGAAGCTTTCTTT.